This T cell receptor (beta chain) was sequenced in a study of blood T cell repertoires in COVID-19. Study-level information: COVID-19 samples, acute and convalescent, were from the United States, Italy and Spain. From T cells, B-cell-depleted T cells, or PBMCs came the material, which was cDNA or gDNA.

As processed by the authors: Estimates of nucleated cell counts were drawn from the amplification of reference gene primers. Produced via immunoSEQ multiplex PCR; TCRdb's table is partial and in-frame only. V and J calls plus clone size are reproduced from that table; the DNA served to infer D and trimming. The repertoire consists of around 240,000 clones, with 75% to 90% occurring once and the leading ten covering around 0.8%. Participant age was 18 to 89 years, and participants resided in 20 to 30 US areas. Trimming removed 5 bases from V and 4 bases from J; junction bases left unmatched: 7. This CDR3 has 15 amino acids. The germline gives CDR1 SGHAT, CDR2 FQNNGV.

The clonotype originates from a man in his fifties or sixties who had been exposed to COVID-19. The chain recombines TRBV11-2 with TRBJ2-5, with 10 bases lining up with TRBD2. Sequences were obtained from PBMCs or T cells enriched from blood (not recorded which). For the CDR3, the DNA is TGTGCCAGCAGCACTAGCGGGATCTCAGGAGAGACCCAGTACTTC. Translation: CASSTSGISGETQYF.